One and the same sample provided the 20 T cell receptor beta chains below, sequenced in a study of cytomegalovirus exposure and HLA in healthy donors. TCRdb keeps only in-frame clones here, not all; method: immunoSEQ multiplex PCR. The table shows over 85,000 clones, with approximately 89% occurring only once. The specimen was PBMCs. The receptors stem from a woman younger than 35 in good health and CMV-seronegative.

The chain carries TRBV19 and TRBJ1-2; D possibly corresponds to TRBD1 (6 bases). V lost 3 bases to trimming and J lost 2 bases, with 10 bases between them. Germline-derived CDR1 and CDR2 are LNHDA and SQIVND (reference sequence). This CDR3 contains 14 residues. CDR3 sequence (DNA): TGTGCCAGTAGTATCCCCGACAGGAACTATGGCTACACCTTC. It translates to CASSIPDRNYGYTF.

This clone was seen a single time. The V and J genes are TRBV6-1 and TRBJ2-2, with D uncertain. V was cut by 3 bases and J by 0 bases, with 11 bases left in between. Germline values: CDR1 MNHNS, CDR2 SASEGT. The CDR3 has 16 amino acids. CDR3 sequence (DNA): TGTGCCAGCAGTGACGATTACTTTTCGAACACCGGGGAGCTGTTTTTT. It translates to CASSDDYFSNTGELFF.

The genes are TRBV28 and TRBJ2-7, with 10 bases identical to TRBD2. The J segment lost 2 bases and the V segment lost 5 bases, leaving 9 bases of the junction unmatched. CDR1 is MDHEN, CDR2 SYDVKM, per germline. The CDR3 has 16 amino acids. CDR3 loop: CASSPLRLAGPYEQYF. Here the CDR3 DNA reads TGTGCCAGCAGTCCCCTAAGACTAGCGGGTCCCTACGAGCAGTACTTC.

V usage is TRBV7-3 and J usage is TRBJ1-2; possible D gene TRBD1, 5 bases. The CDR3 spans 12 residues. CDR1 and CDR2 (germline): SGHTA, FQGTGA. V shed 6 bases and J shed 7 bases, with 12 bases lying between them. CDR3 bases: TGTGCCAGCAGGCGCGGGACGGGTGGCTACACCTTC. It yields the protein CASRRGTGGYTF.

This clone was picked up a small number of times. CDR3 sequence reads: CASRTTMDTIGIGGYTF. CDR3 in DNA: TGTGCCAGCAGAACAACTATGGATACAATTGGTATCGGTGGCTACACCTTC. This chain connects TRBV27 to TRBJ1-2; D is unclear. Germline V gene data show CDR1 as MNHEY and CDR2 as SMNVEV (reference sequence). Deletions cut 6 bases from V and 7 bases from J, with 27 bases between. This CDR3 has 17 residues.

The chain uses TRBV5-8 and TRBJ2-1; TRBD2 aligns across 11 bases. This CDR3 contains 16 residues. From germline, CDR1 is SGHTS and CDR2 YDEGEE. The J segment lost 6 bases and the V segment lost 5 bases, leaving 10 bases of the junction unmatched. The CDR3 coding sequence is TGTGCCAGCAGTTTAGCGGGAGGGCCATGGGGCAATGAGCAGTTCTTC. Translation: CASSLAGGPWGNEQFF.

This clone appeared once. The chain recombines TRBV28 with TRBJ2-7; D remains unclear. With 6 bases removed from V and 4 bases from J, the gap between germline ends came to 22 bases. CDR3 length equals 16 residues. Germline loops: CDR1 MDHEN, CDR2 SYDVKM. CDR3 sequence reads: CASSPAADVSVYEQYF. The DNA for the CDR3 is TGTGCCAGCAGCCCCGCAGCCGATGTCAGCGTATACGAGCAGTACTTC.

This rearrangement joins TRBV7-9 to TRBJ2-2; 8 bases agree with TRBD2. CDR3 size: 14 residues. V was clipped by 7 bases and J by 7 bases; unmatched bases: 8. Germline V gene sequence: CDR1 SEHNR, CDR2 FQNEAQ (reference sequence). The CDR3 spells CASISPLAVGELFF. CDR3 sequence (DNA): TGTGCCAGCATCTCACCACTAGCGGTCGGGGAGCTGTTTTTT.

The CDR3 sequence is CAWSVEGSTEAFF. CDR3 DNA: TGTGCCTGGAGTGTAGAGGGTAGCACTGAAGCTTTCTTT. This chain joins TRBV30 and TRBJ1-1; D call uncertain. Per germline, CDR1 GTSNPN and CDR2 SVGIG (reference sequence). The ends were cut back, 0 bases at V and 4 bases at J, with 9 bases in the middle. The CDR3 has 13 residues.

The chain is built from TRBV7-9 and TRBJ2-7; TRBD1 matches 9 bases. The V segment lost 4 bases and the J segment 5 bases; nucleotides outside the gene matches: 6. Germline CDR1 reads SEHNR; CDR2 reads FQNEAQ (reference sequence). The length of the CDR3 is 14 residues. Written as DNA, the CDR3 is TGTGCCAGCAGCTCGGACAGGGGAGTCCACGAGCAGTACTTC. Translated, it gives CASSSDRGVHEQYF.

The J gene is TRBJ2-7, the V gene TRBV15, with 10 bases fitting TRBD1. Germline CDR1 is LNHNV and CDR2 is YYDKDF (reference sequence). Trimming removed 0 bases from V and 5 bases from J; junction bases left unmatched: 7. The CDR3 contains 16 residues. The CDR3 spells CATSRDGTGVRNEQYF. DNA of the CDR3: TGTGCCACCAGCAGAGACGGGACAGGGGTTAGAAACGAGCAGTACTTC.

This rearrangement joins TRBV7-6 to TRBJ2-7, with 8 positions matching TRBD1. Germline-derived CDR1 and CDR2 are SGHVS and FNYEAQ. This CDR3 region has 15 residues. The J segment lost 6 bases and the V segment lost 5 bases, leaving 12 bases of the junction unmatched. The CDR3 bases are TGTGCCAGCAGCACTCGACAGGGGTATCTCCTCGAGCAGTACTTC. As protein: CASSTRQGYLLEQYF.

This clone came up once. This CDR3 reads CASRLDRADTEAFF. The CDR3 DNA is TGTGCCAGCAGGTTAGACAGGGCTGACACTGAAGCTTTCTTT. The rearrangement uses TRBV6-4 and TRBJ1-1; 7 nucleotides align to TRBD1. Germline trimming cut 6 bases from V and 3 bases from J; bases unmatched to any gene: 7. The CDR3 length is 14 residues. Per the germline V gene, CDR1 is MRHNA and CDR2 is SNTAGT.

The CDR3 here is CASSLGGGADTQYF. The DNA for the CDR3 is TGCGCCAGCAGCTTAGGCGGGGGGGCAGATACGCAGTATTTT. The chain recombines TRBV5-1 with TRBJ2-3, with TRBD2 matching over 9 bases. The junction had 2 bases not matched to a gene; V was cut back by 2 bases and J by 4 bases. This CDR3 region has 14 residues. Germline V gives CDR1 SGHRS, CDR2 YFSETQ.

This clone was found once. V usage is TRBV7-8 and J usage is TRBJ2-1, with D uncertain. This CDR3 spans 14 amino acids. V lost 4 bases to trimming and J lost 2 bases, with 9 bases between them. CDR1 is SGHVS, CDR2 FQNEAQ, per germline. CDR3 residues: CASSSQEPYNEQFF. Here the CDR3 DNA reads TGTGCCAGCAGCTCTCAGGAACCCTACAATGAGCAGTTCTTC.

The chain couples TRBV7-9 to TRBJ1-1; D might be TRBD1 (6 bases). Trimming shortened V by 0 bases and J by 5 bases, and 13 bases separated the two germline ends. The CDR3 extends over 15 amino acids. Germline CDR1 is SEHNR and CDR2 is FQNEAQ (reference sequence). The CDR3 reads CASSLALGRGTEAFF. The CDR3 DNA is TGTGCCAGCAGCTTAGCGCTAGGAAGGGGGACTGAAGCTTTCTTT.

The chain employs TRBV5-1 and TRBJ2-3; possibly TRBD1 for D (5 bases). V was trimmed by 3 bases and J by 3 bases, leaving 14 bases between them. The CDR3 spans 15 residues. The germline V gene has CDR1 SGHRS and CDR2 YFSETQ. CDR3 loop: CASSSAGIGTDTQYF. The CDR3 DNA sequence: TGCGCCAGCAGCTCCGCAGGGATTGGAACAGATACGCAGTATTTT. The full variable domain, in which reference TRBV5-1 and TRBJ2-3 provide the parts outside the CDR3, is KAGVTQTPRYLIKTRGQQVTLSCSPISGHRSVSWYQQTPGQGLQFLFEYFSETQRNKGNFPGRFSGRQFSNSRSEMNVSTLELGDSALYLCASSSAGIGTDTQYFGPGTRLTVL.

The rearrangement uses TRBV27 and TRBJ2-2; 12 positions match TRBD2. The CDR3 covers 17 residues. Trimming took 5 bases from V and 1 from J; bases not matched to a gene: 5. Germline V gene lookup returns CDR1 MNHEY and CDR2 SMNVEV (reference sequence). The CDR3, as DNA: TGTGCCAGCAGTATCGCGGGACTAGCGGGGAACACCGGGGAGCTGTTTTTT. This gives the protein CASSIAGLAGNTGELFF.

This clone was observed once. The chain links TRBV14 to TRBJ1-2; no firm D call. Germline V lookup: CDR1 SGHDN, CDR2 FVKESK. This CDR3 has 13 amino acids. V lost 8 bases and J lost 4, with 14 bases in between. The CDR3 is CASAARPVYGYTF. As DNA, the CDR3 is TGTGCCAGCGCGGCCCGGCCGGTCTATGGCTACACCTTC.

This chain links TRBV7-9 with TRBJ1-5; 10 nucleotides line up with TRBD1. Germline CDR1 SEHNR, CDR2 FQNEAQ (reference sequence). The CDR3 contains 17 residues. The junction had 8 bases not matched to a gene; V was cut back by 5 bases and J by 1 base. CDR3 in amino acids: CASSHRDRGQSNQPQHF. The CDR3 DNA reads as TGTGCCAGCAGCCACCGGGACAGGGGACAAAGCAATCAGCCCCAGCATTTT.